Presented here are 16 T cell receptor beta chains from one specimen sequenced in a study of naive and memory T cell subsets. No antigen is known for these receptors. The beta constant-region primer was an equimolar mix of two oligonucleotides covering TRBC1 and TRBC2. The ligated cDNA underwent four PCR rounds using SP2 and nested alpha and beta constant-region primers. TCRdb itself ran the UMI-ligation and nested PCR reads through MiXCR, one entry per CDR3 protein. The sample yields 130,000 to 150,000 distinct CDR3 sequences, roughly 22% seen once. Study results and caveats: A few larger clonotypes appeared in naive repertoires, especially CD8, possibly memory cells re-expressing CD45RA.

The source material was naive CD4+ T cells from blood. The receptors originated from a human donor in good health.

This clonotype was found once. This chain connects TRBV12-3 or TRBV12-4 to TRBJ2-7; 7 nucleotides line up with TRBD2. The CDR3 contains 14 residues. J lost 0 bases, V lost 8 bases, and 7 bases had no gene match. The CDR3 loop is CASGAGVASYEQYF. For the CDR3, the DNA is TGTGCCAGCGGGGCGGGAGTGGCCTCCTACGAGCAGTACTTC.

This chain uses TRBV6-5 with TRBJ2-2; D is uncertain. The V gene lost 7 bases and the J gene lost 0 bases, with 9 bases spanning the gap. Germline V CDR1 and CDR2: MNHEY, SVGAGI. The CDR3 runs 14 residues. The CDR3 spells CASTRSANTGELFF. The CDR3 DNA follows: TGTGCCAGCACCAGGTCGGCGAACACCGGGGAGCTGTTTTTT.

This clonotype was detected only a few times. The CDR3 loop is CAISGLAGVPYEQYF. The CDR3, as DNA: TGTGCCATCAGTGGACTAGCGGGCGTACCCTACGAGCAGTACTTC. The chain uses TRBV10-3 and TRBJ2-7; 10 bases map to TRBD2. After removal of 4 bases from V and 2 bases from J, the junction contained 5 bases not matched to a gene. This CDR3 is built from 15 residues. The germline V gene has CDR1 ENHRY and CDR2 SYGVKD.

V gene TRBV7-9 combines with J gene TRBJ2-5; maybe TRBD2 (5 bases). The CDR3 extends over 15 amino acids. Germline loops: CDR1 SEHNR, CDR2 FQNEAQ (reference sequence). V was cut by 0 bases and J by 5 bases, with 13 bases left in between. CDR3 nucleotides: TGTGCCAGCAGCTTAGCGTTGAGCGGTGTGGAGACCCAGTACTTC. It specifies CASSLALSGVETQYF.

This clonotype has a handful of counts. The rearrangement uses TRBV28 and TRBJ1-5, with 10 bases matching TRBD1. The CDR3 loop spans 15 amino acids. Looked up from germline, CDR1 is MDHEN and CDR2 is SYDVKM. Losses at the gene ends were 4 bases for V and 6 bases for J; bases not matched to a gene: 6. The chain's CDR3 is CASSSGTGDRQPQHF. In DNA form, the CDR3 reads TGTGCCAGCAGTTCCGGGACAGGGGATCGTCAGCCCCAGCATTTT. The variable domain in full, with the rest retrieved from reference TRBV28 and TRBJ1-5, is DVKVTQSSRYLVKRTGEKVFLECVQDMDHENMFWYRQDPGLGLRLIYFSYDVKMKEKGDIPEGYSVSREKKERFSLILESASTNQTSMYLCASSSGTGDRQPQHFGDGTRLSIL.

This clonotype was observed a handful of times. This chain connects TRBV12-3 or TRBV12-4 to TRBJ2-1; 9 nucleotides line up with TRBD2. Trimming cost V 2 bases and J 9 bases; bases outside gene matches: 5. The CDR3 is 14 amino acids. CDR3 coding DNA: TGTGCCAGCAGTTTAAGGACTAGCGATCTTGAGCAGTTCTTC. Protein: CASSLRTSDLEQFF.

This chain links TRBV5-5 with TRBJ1-1; D perhaps matches TRBD1 (6 bases). This CDR3 comprises 15 residues. Germline V CDR1 and CDR2: SGHKS, YYEKEE (reference sequence). V was trimmed by 0 bases and J by 5 bases, leaving 14 bases between them. The CDR3 sequence is CASSLGTGRFTEAFF. The CDR3 DNA follows: TGTGCCAGCAGCTTGGGTACAGGGAGGTTTACTGAAGCTTTCTTT.

Here the CDR3 reads CASSQEAVVGTEAFF. The DNA of the CDR3 is TGCGCCAGCAGCCAAGAAGCCGTGGTCGGCACTGAAGCTTTCTTT. V is TRBV4-3 and J is TRBJ1-1; no reliable D call. V was shortened by 0 bases and J by 4 bases, with 12 bases between the two germline ends. This CDR3 spans 15 amino acids. Germline V CDR1 and CDR2: LGHNA, YSLEER.

This clonotype was observed a single time. This could be a read error, since a much larger clone is one nucleotide away. The genes are TRBV5-1 and TRBJ2-5, with 8 positions matching TRBD1. V was pared by 5 bases and J by 4 bases, with 10 bases of the junction left unmatched. From germline, CDR1 is SGHRS and CDR2 YFSETQ. The length of the CDR3 is 15 residues. The CDR3 DNA sequence: TGCGCCAGCAGAGGTATAGGACAGGGAGGAGAGACCCAGTACTTC. Translation: CASRGIGQGGETQYF.

This clonotype has ten or more counts. In DNA form, the CDR3 reads TGCAGCGTCACCCAAAGACTAGCGGGAGGGACCGGGGAGCTGTTTTTT. Its translation is CSVTQRLAGGTGELFF. This chain connects TRBV29-1 to TRBJ2-2, with 14 bases identical to TRBD2. The CDR3 length is 16 residues. CDR1 and CDR2 (germline): SQVTM, ANQGSEA. J gave up 5 bases and V 6 bases, and 8 bases lay outside the gene matches.

The CDR3 here is CATSRGNQPQHF. The CDR3 DNA sequence: TGTGCCACCAGCAGAGGTAATCAGCCCCAGCATTTT. V and J are TRBV15 and TRBJ1-5; D remains ambiguous. CDR1 and CDR2 (germline): LNHNV, YYDKDF (reference sequence). V lost 1 base to trimming and J lost 4 bases, with 2 bases between them. This CDR3 contains 12 residues.

This clonotype showed up many times. The rearrangement uses TRBV20-1 and TRBJ1-3; no clear D gene. V was cut by 5 bases and J by 0 bases, with 11 bases left in between. CDR3 length equals 14 residues. From germline, CDR1 is DFQATT and CDR2 SNEGSKA (reference sequence). The CDR3 protein is CSARSLISGNTIYF. The CDR3, as DNA: TGCAGTGCTCGATCGCTGATCTCTGGAAACACCATATATTTT.

This clonotype has ten or more counts. The rearrangement links TRBV18 to TRBJ2-4, with D tentatively TRBD1 (5 bases). Per germline, CDR1 KGHSH and CDR2 LQKENI. The CDR3 is 14 residues long. V shed 3 bases and J shed 4 bases, with 10 bases lying between them. The CDR3, as DNA: TGTGCCAGCTCACCCCGACAGCCAAAAAACATTCAGTACTTC. Its protein is CASSPRQPKNIQYF.

The rearrangement links TRBV13 to TRBJ1-6; 7 bases map to TRBD1. Unmatched junction bases numbered 5, after V lost 6 bases and J lost 9 bases. Germline lookup yields CDR1 PRHDT and CDR2 FYEKMQ (reference sequence). This CDR3 spans 13 amino acids. CDR3 DNA sequence: TGTGCCAGCAGATCTGACAGGGCTTCACCCCTCCACTTT. It translates to CASRSDRASPLHF.

This sequence joins TRBV20-1 and TRBJ2-7; no reliable D call. The ends were cut back, 0 bases at V and 8 bases at J, with 8 bases in the middle. Germline CDR1 is DFQATT and CDR2 is SNEGSKA (reference sequence). The CDR3 spans 11 residues. CDR3 sequence: CSARDLVKQYF. DNA for the CDR3: TGCAGTGCTAGAGATTTGGTCAAGCAGTACTTC.

The chain links TRBV18 to TRBJ2-7, with 9 bases that match TRBD2. This CDR3 comprises 16 residues. Germline V gene lookup returns CDR1 KGHSH and CDR2 LQKENI. The junction had 6 bases not matched to a gene; V was cut back by 3 bases and J by 0 bases. The CDR3 loop is CASSPKGLANSYEQYF. CDR3 sequence (DNA): TGTGCCAGCTCACCTAAAGGACTAGCGAACTCCTACGAGCAGTACTTC.